A single sample is the source of the 4 T cell receptor beta chains below, sequenced in a study of T-cell reconstitution after alpha-beta-depleted transplantation in children. The TCRbeta library incorporated unique molecular identifiers. TCRdb recomputed calls from the PCR reads with MiXCR, one row per CDR3 protein. The sample lists 4,300 or so distinct CDR3 sequences, roughly an eighth seen once, with roughly 29% in the top ten. The source material was PBMCs, mostly from graft donor cells, sampled 60 days after TCRalphabeta/CD19-depleted stem cell transplant. These receptors were taken from a male patient aged 2 to 9 who had a stem cell transplant for acute lymphoblastic leukemia, so the T cells may come from the graft donor.

This clonotype was detected ten times or more. The chain recombines TRBV7-9 with TRBJ2-7, with TRBD1 identical over 9 bases. The trim removed 1 base at V and 3 bases at J, leaving 16 bases unmatched. The CDR3 loop spans 19 amino acids. In germline, CDR1 is SEHNR, CDR2 FQNEAQ (reference sequence). The CDR3 here is CASSLVGSNGQGIIYEQYF. The CDR3 region has the DNA TGTGCCAGCAGCTTAGTTGGCTCTAATGGACAGGGGATAATCTACGAGCAGTACTTC.

This clonotype is medium-sized (0.01 to 0.1%). V is TRBV7-9 and J is TRBJ1-1, with D hard to call. Trimming shortened V by 5 bases and J by 5 bases, and 12 bases separated the two germline ends. The CDR3 length is 13 residues. From germline, CDR1 is SEHNR and CDR2 FQNEAQ (reference sequence). The CDR3 nucleotides read TGTGCCAGCAGCCTAAAACGGGAGACTGAAGCTTTCTTT. Protein sequence: CASSLKRETEAFF.

Many counts were recorded for this clonotype. V and J are TRBV2 and TRBJ1-2, with D perhaps TRBD1 (5 bases). This CDR3 region has 14 residues. V gave up 4 bases and J gave up 4 bases, with 13 bases separating them. Per the germline V gene, CDR1 is SNHLY and CDR2 is FYNNEI. CDR3 in amino acids: CASSVTAQSYGYTF. The CDR3 nucleotides read TGTGCCAGCAGTGTGACAGCCCAAAGCTATGGCTACACCTTC.

This clonotype is categorized as medium-sized. The V and J genes are TRBV19 and TRBJ2-7; 9 bases are a match to TRBD1. CDR3 length equals 14 residues. V lost 5 bases to trimming and J lost 3 bases; unmatched junction nucleotides: 5. Looked up from germline, CDR1 is LNHDA and CDR2 is SQIVND (reference sequence). CDR3 nucleotide sequence: TGTGCCAGTAGTGCCGGGACAGGGCTCTACGAGCAGTACTTC. It encodes CASSAGTGLYEQYF.